The clone carrying this T cell receptor (beta chain) was seen a few times. The antigen is unknown. This record belongs to a study of T-cell reconstitution after alpha-beta-depleted transplantation in children. Between the trimmed V and J ends, which lost 5 bases and 0 bases, there was a span of 8 bases. Germline V lookup: CDR1 DFQATT, CDR2 SNEGSKA (reference sequence). The CDR3 sequence is 13 residues long. General study results and limits: When one year had passed after transplant, most T-cell counts and diversity came from newly produced T cells.

Unique molecular identifiers were used to barcode this TCRbeta library. TCRdb independently ran MiXCR on the PCR reads; one entry per CDR3 protein. The sample yields around 100,000 distinct CDR3 sequences, 6% to 9% seen once. Sequencing was performed on PBMCs, taken before TCRalphabeta/CD19-depleted stem cell transplant. This rearrangement joins TRBV20-1 to TRBJ1-5, with D perhaps matching TRBD1 (5 bases). This clonotype originated in a boy aged 2 to 10 with acute lymphoblastic leukemia, due to receive a stem cell transplant. The CDR3 sequence: CSAARGSNQPQHF. The CDR3 nucleotides are TGCAGTGCTGCGAGGGGTAGCAATCAGCCCCAGCATTTT.